This T cell receptor beta chain was sequenced for a study of T cell responses to AZD1222 COVID-19 vaccine. Repertoires were generated with immunoSEQ multiplex PCR, while TCRdb's copy carries only in-frame clones and drops some. The repertoire holds more than 95,000 clones, with about 86% as singletons. Study-wide points: Across spike, vaccine-associated CD4 TCRs were found, dominant at 160-218 and 743-854. Epitopes outside B.1.351 and B.1.1.7 mutated regions reportedly drew nearly half of spike TCRs. Donors were chiefly white British, with a greater number of females, and clonal diversity was perhaps underestimated.

In regard to this clone: Its antigen remains unidentified.

Trimming removed 0 bases from V and 7 bases from J; junction bases left unmatched: 9. The CDR3 covers 17 residues. From germline, CDR1 is MGHRA and CDR2 YSYEKL. J is TRBJ2-1 and V is TRBV4-1, with 10 bases matching TRBD2. Sequenced material: peripheral blood, taken 28 days after the second AZD1222 dose. The source is an adult who received the AZD1222 COVID-19 vaccine. The CDR3 loop is CASSQEPRRAGGNEQFF. CDR3 nucleotides: TGCGCCAGCAGCCAAGAACCCCGCAGAGCGGGGGGGAATGAGCAGTTCTTC.